The next 32 T cell receptor beta chains were all read from a single sample in a study of T cell responses to AZD1222 COVID-19 vaccine. Produced via immunoSEQ multiplex PCR; TCRdb's table is partial and in-frame only. The sample shows over 130,000 clones, approximately 86% of them seen only once. Sequenced here: peripheral blood, sampled on day 0 of AZD1222 vaccination. Receptors were obtained from an adult in good health.

This chain joins TRBV27 and TRBJ1-2; 7 nucleotides line up with TRBD1. The germline gives CDR1 MNHEY, CDR2 SMNVEV (reference sequence). Trimming removed 8 bases from V and 4 bases from J; junction bases left unmatched: 19. The CDR3 has 17 residues. The CDR3 bases are TGTGCCAGCGTTGGGTTGAGTGGGAGGGGGCGCAGCTATGGCTACACCTTC. Amino acids: CASVGLSGRGRSYGYTF.

The CDR3 sequence: CASSSGQQETQYF. CDR3 nucleotides: TGTGCCAGCAGCTCGGGACAGCAAGAGACCCAGTACTTC. The chain employs TRBV7-2 and TRBJ2-5; TRBD1 matches 7 bases. The CDR3 consists of 13 residues. V was clipped by 4 bases and J by 2 bases; unmatched bases: 1. CDR1 SGHTA and CDR2 FQGNSA come from the germline V gene.

This sequence joins TRBV19 and TRBJ2-1, with 8 positions matching TRBD2. Germline CDR1 reads LNHDA; CDR2 reads SQIVND (reference sequence). V trimming: 6 bases; J trimming: 4 bases; junction bases outside the gene matches: 11. The CDR3 runs to 16 residues. Here the CDR3 reads CASRGPGGLLYNEQFF. In nucleotides, the CDR3 is TGTGCCAGTAGGGGGCCGGGAGGGCTCCTATACAATGAGCAGTTCTTC.

V is TRBV27 and J is TRBJ2-3; 7 nucleotides match TRBD1. Trimming at V came to 2 bases and at J to 1 base, leaving 3 bases not matched to a gene. This CDR3 region has 15 residues. Germline CDR1 and CDR2: MNHEY and SMNVEV (reference sequence). The CDR3 region is CASSLRGPRTDTQYF. CDR3 nucleotide sequence: TGTGCCAGCAGTTTAAGGGGGCCGCGCACAGATACGCAGTATTTT.

The rearrangement joins TRBV7-9 to TRBJ2-7, with D possibly TRBD2 on 6 matching bases. Per germline, CDR1 SEHNR and CDR2 FQNEAQ (reference sequence). V dropped 3 bases and J dropped 3 bases, with 12 bases sitting between them. This CDR3 has 14 amino acids. CDR3 bases: TGTGCCAGCAGCTTTTACGCCGGGAGCTACGAGCAGTACTTC. This sequence encodes CASSFYAGSYEQYF.

The chain carries TRBV27 and TRBJ2-1, with a tentative D call TRBD2 (5 bases). The CDR3 has 15 amino acids. Germline V gives CDR1 MNHEY, CDR2 SMNVEV (reference sequence). V lost 1 base to trimming and J lost 1 base, with 8 bases between them. The CDR3 DNA sequence: TGTGCCAGCAGTTTATATACTAGTTCCTACAATGAGCAGTTCTTC. Amino acid sequence: CASSLYTSSYNEQFF.

The V call is TRBV7-9, the J call TRBJ2-7; no reliable D call. The V end was cut by 1 base, the J end by 6 bases, with 10 bases between. Per the germline V gene, CDR1 is SEHNR and CDR2 is FQNEAQ (reference sequence). The length of the CDR3 is 13 residues. The CDR3 DNA reads TGTGCCAGCAGCTTAGACCAGACCAGCGAGCAGTACTTC. Residues: CASSLDQTSEQYF.

The chain recombines TRBV21-1 with TRBJ2-1. TRBV21-1 is flagged as a pseudogene. The CDR3 length is 12 residues. The CDR3 DNA sequence: TGTGCCAGCAGCAACAAGATCCATGAGCAGTTCTTC. As protein: CASSNKIHEQFF.

This sequence joins TRBV28 and TRBJ2-1; D remains ambiguous. The CDR3 is 16 amino acids. Germline-derived CDR1 and CDR2 are MDHEN and SYDVKM. V was shortened by 7 bases and J by 4 bases, with 20 bases between the two germline ends. CDR3 amino acids: CASTSVGSLRYNEQFF. CDR3 DNA: TGTGCCAGCACTTCGGTAGGGTCTTTAAGGTACAATGAGCAGTTCTTC.

This clone was recorded a few times. The CDR3 protein is CASSQRLPGNTIYF. The CDR3 DNA reads as TGTGCCAGCAGCCAACGATTACCTGGAAACACCATATATTTT. The chain is built from TRBV4-2 and TRBJ1-3; D call uncertain. Germline-derived CDR1 and CDR2 are LGHNA and YNFKEQ. The CDR3 runs to 14 residues. V lost 2 bases and J 2 bases, leaving 7 bases between the germline ends.

This clone is a singleton in its sample. The chain employs TRBV10-3 and TRBJ2-2; perhaps D is TRBD1 or TRBD2 (6 bases each). The V end was cut by 0 bases, the J end by 11 bases, with 13 bases between. CDR1 is ENHRY, CDR2 SYGVKD, per germline. The CDR3 covers 14 residues. The CDR3 here is CAISESGGNRELFF. CDR3 nucleotide sequence: TGTGCCATCAGTGAGTCAGGGGGGAACAGAGAGCTGTTTTTT.

This chain connects TRBV27 to TRBJ1-4; D remains ambiguous. This CDR3 spans 13 amino acids. The V gene's germline CDR1 is MNHEY and CDR2 SMNVEV (reference sequence). V lost 11 bases and J 7 bases, leaving 17 bases between the germline ends. CDR3: CAPGPEAGEKLFF. The CDR3 DNA is TGTGCCCCAGGCCCAGAGGCAGGTGAAAAACTGTTTTTT.

The V and J genes are TRBV3-1 (or the pseudogene TRBV3-2) and TRBJ1-5, with 9 nucleotides matching TRBD1. Germline CDR1 LGHDT, CDR2 YNNKEL (reference sequence). The CDR3 extends over 14 amino acids. After removal of 4 bases from V and 4 bases from J, the junction contained 2 bases not matched to a gene. CDR3 bases: TGTGCCAGCAGCCCCGGGACAGGGAATCAGCCCCAGCATTTT. The encoded protein is CASSPGTGNQPQHF.

The chain joins TRBV5-1 to TRBJ2-1; the D is unclear. The germline gives CDR1 SGHRS, CDR2 YFSETQ. V lost 3 bases and J lost 5, with 6 bases in between. The CDR3 runs to 12 residues. The CDR3 protein is CASSSSDNEQFF. The CDR3 coding sequence is TGCGCCAGCAGCTCTTCGGACAATGAGCAGTTCTTC.

The chain recombines TRBV4-3 with TRBJ2-6; TRBD2 is a possible D gene (5 bases). CDR1 and CDR2 from the germline V gene are LGHNA and YSLEER. V gave up 3 bases and J gave up 2 bases, with 17 bases separating them. The CDR3 is 18 residues long. DNA of the CDR3: TGCGCCAGCAGCCAGGTGGTATGGGGAGAAGCTGGGGCCAACGTCCTGACTTTC. Translated, it gives CASSQVVWGEAGANVLTF.

The chain carries TRBV6-6 and TRBJ1-2; perhaps TRBD1 as D (5 bases). Germline V CDR1 and CDR2: MNHNY, SVGAGI (reference sequence). The V end lost 1 base, the J end lost 4 bases, and 13 bases lay between the germline ends. CDR3 length equals 15 residues. The CDR3 sequence: CASSYLGQGPYGYTF. CDR3 DNA: TGTGCCAGCAGTTACTTGGGGCAAGGACCCTATGGCTACACCTTC.

This chain joins TRBV27 and TRBJ2-1, with a tentative D call TRBD2 (6 bases). Trimming removed 2 bases from V and 6 bases from J, with 11 bases in between. The CDR3 runs to 14 residues. Germline-derived CDR1 and CDR2 are MNHEY and SMNVEV (reference sequence). The CDR3 loop is CASSLMGGRNEQFF. In DNA form, the CDR3 reads TGTGCCAGCAGTTTAATGGGAGGCCGCAATGAGCAGTTCTTC.

This chain joins TRBV5-1 and TRBJ2-1; D is possibly TRBD1 or TRBD2 (5 bases each). The CDR3 length is 15 residues. Trimming took 3 bases from V and 0 from J, leaving 10 bases between them. Germline loops: CDR1 SGHRS, CDR2 YFSETQ. The CDR3 sequence is CASSSGPDSYNEQFF. CDR3 DNA: TGCGCCAGCAGCTCGGGACCGGACTCCTACAATGAGCAGTTCTTC.

This chain links TRBV5-4 with TRBJ1-1; TRBD1 matches 7 bases. J was trimmed by 7 bases and V by 0 bases; bases with no gene match: 3. Germline V gene sequence: CDR1 SGHNT, CDR2 YYREEE (reference sequence). The CDR3 sequence is 13 residues long. CDR3 residues: CASSLVDRSEAFF. As DNA, the CDR3 is TGTGCCAGCAGCTTGGTGGACAGGAGTGAAGCTTTCTTT. The full variable domain, in which reference TRBV5-4 and TRBJ1-1 provide the parts outside the CDR3, is ETGVTQSPTHLIKTRGQQVTLRCSSQSGHNTVSWYQQALGQGPQFIFQYYREEENGRGNFPPRFSGLQFPNYSSELNVNALELDDSALYLCASSLVDRSEAFFGQGTRLTVV.

V and J are TRBV4-3 and TRBJ2-7; no clear D. CDR1 LGHNA and CDR2 YSLEER come from the germline V gene. This CDR3 has 13 amino acids. Trimming cost V 4 bases and J 5 bases, with 12 bases left between them. CDR3 amino acids: CASSPRLWDEQYF. The CDR3 DNA reads as TGCGCCAGCAGCCCCCGGCTGTGGGACGAGCAGTACTTC.

CDR3 in amino acids: CSVGLDRVKNEQFF. In DNA, the CDR3 is TGCAGCGTGGGTTTGGACAGGGTAAAAAATGAGCAGTTCTTC. The chain is built from TRBV29-1 and TRBJ2-1; 8 positions match TRBD1. V gave up 6 bases and J gave up 7 bases; unmatched junction bases: 11. There are 14 residues in the CDR3. CDR1 is SQVTM and CDR2 is ANQGSEA in the germline V gene.

The CDR3 spells CATSGFDGNTEAFF. CDR3 DNA sequence: TGTGCCACCAGCGGATTTGACGGGAACACTGAAGCTTTCTTT. The genes are TRBV15 and TRBJ1-1; D remains unclear. Germline assignment: CDR1 LNHNV and CDR2 YYDKDF (reference sequence). CDR3 length: 14 residues. Trimming took 5 bases from V and 1 from J, leaving 11 bases between them.

V gene TRBV24-1 combines with J gene TRBJ2-7, with TRBD1 as a possible D gene (6 bases). The CDR3 extends over 14 amino acids. V lost 4 bases and J 5 bases, leaving 14 bases between the germline ends. Germline V gives CDR1 KGHDR, CDR2 SFDVKD. CDR3: CATSDPTGSDEQYF. DNA for the CDR3: TGTGCCACCAGTGACCCAACAGGGTCCGACGAGCAGTACTTC.

This sequence joins TRBV5-4 and TRBJ2-3, with D possibly being TRBD1 or TRBD2 (6 bases each). The V gene lost 1 base and the J gene lost 3 bases, with 15 bases spanning the gap. CDR1 SGHNT and CDR2 YYREEE come from the germline V gene (reference sequence). This CDR3 is 16 amino acids long. This chain's CDR3 is CASSLSSLGGTDTQYF. The CDR3 nucleotides are TGTGCCAGCAGCTTGTCGAGTTTAGGGGGGACAGATACGCAGTATTTT.

V and J are TRBV30 and TRBJ1-1; D remains ambiguous. The V gene lost 7 bases and the J gene lost 2 bases, with 11 bases spanning the gap. CDR1 is GTSNPN, CDR2 SVGIG, per germline (reference sequence). The CDR3 is made up of 12 amino acids. CDR3 region: CASNDGNTEAFF. The CDR3, as DNA: TGTGCCTCGAATGACGGCAACACTGAAGCTTTCTTT.

This clone has just one count. The chain couples TRBV15 to TRBJ2-1, with D hard to call. The CDR3 consists of 16 residues. Trimming took off 0 bases at V and 8 bases at J, with 17 bases between the two ends. Germline-derived CDR1 and CDR2 are LNHNV and YYDKDF (reference sequence). The CDR3 DNA follows: TGTGCCACCAGCAGAGATACCCCACCTCGCTCCCATGAGCAGTTCTTC. This gives the protein CATSRDTPPRSHEQFF.

The rearrangement joins TRBV7-2 to TRBJ2-7; D is perhaps TRBD2 (6 bases). V was cut by 7 bases and J by 3 bases, with 19 bases left in between. Germline V gene lookup returns CDR1 SGHTA and CDR2 FQGNSA. CDR3 length: 15 residues. DNA of the CDR3: TGTGCCAGCACCCTCCGAGTAGCGGATTTCTACGAGCAGTACTTC. It is translated as CASTLRVADFYEQYF.

This chain links TRBV18 with TRBJ2-1; D is unresolved. Germline V gene data show CDR1 as KGHSH and CDR2 as LQKENI. Trimming cost V 2 bases and J 8 bases, with 4 bases left between them. The CDR3 covers 11 residues. The CDR3 is CASSPMDEQFF. The DNA for the CDR3 is TGTGCCAGCTCACCAATGGATGAGCAGTTCTTC.

This clone has a single count. The rearrangement links TRBV6-5 to TRBJ1-1; D gene uncertain. CDR1 is MNHEY and CDR2 is SVGAGI in the germline V gene. The CDR3 has 13 amino acids. The V and J ends lost 6 bases and 3 bases respectively, with 11 bases between them. The CDR3 nucleotides read TGTGCCAGCAGCCGGTTACAACACACTGAAGCTTTCTTT. Protein product: CASSRLQHTEAFF.

The J gene is TRBJ1-5, the V gene TRBV7-2; maybe TRBD1 (6 bases). Trimming removed 2 bases from V and 0 bases from J, with 11 bases in between. CDR1 and CDR2 from the germline V gene are SGHTA and FQGNSA. The CDR3 is 16 residues long. In nucleotides, the CDR3 is TGTGCCAGCAGCTTATTTTCAGGGGTTAGCAATCAGCCCCAGCATTTT. As protein: CASSLFSGVSNQPQHF.

The J gene is TRBJ1-1, the V gene TRBV5-4, with D possibly matching TRBD1 (5 bases). Germline loops: CDR1 SGHNT, CDR2 YYREEE (reference sequence). Trimming shortened V by 4 bases and J by 1 base, and 14 bases separated the two germline ends. This CDR3 is built from 15 residues. The CDR3 bases are TGTGCCAGCAGCGGACCCCCCGGACAGAACACTGAAGCTTTCTTT. Its protein product is CASSGPPGQNTEAFF.

The CDR3 nucleotides read TGTGCTAGTGGTTTGTCCCGTGGAGCGGGGGTTTCTGGGGCCAACGTCCTGACTTTC. Translated, it gives CASGLSRGAGVSGANVLTF. The chain carries TRBV12-5 and TRBJ2-6, with 8 bases fitting TRBD2. This CDR3 has 19 amino acids. Germline CDR1 and CDR2: LGHNT and FRNRAP. The ends lost 2 bases at V and 1 base at J; junction bases unmatched: 10.